A few counts support the clone carrying this T cell receptor beta chain. What it binds is not known. These data belong to a study of blood T cells in healthy people across ages. The donors, healthy Caucasians from Russia, were aged roughly 6 to 90. Whenever a sample was processed, at least 6 million PBMCs were isolated. CDR3 size: 16 residues. Germline trimming cut 0 bases from V and 2 bases from J; bases unmatched to any gene: 1. In germline, CDR1 is MNHEY, CDR2 SVGEGT. General study findings and limits: Conclusively comparing naive with antigen-experienced cells was impossible with unsorted PBMCs. Significant beta diversity loss was already apparent by age around 36, declining roughly linearly.

Primed by a sample-barcoded 5' primer and a J-beta primer mix, a second PCR proceeded for roughly 7 to 11 cycles. MiXCR was run by TCRdb on the 5' RACE reads, yielding one entry per CDR3 protein. Here the sample spans approximately 670,000 distinct CDR3 sequences, roughly 41% being singletons. The TCR originated in a man at least 80 years old in good health. The chain links TRBV6-2 or TRBV6-3 to TRBJ2-6; 7 nucleotides align to TRBD2. The source material was blood. The CDR3 loop reads CASSYSGLAGANVLTF. The CDR3, as DNA: TGTGCCAGCAGTTACTCCGGACTAGCTGGGGCCAACGTCCTGACTTTC.